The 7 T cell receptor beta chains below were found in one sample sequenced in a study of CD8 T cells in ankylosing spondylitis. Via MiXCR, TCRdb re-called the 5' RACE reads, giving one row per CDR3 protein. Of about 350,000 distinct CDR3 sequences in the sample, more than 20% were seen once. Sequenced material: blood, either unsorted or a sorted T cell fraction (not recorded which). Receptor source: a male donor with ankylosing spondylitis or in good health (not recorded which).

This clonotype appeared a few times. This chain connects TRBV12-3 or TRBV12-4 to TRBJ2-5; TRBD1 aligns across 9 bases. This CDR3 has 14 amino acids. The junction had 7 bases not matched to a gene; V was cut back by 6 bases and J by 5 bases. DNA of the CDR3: TGTGCCAGCAGCACAGGGGGCGCGGAGGAGACCCAGTACTTC. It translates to CASSTGGAEETQYF.

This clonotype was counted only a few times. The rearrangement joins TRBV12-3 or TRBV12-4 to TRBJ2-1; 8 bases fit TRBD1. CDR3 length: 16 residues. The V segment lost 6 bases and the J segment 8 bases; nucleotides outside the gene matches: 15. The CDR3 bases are TGTGCCAGCAGCCCGCTCTCGGGACAGGTTATCCATGAGCAGTTCTTC. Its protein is CASSPLSGQVIHEQFF.

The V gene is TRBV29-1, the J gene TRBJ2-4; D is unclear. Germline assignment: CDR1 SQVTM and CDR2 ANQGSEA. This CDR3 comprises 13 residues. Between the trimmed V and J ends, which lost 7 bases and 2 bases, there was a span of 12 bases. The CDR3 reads CSGAGPPKNIQYF. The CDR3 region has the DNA TGCAGCGGGGCCGGGCCACCCAAAAACATTCAGTACTTC.

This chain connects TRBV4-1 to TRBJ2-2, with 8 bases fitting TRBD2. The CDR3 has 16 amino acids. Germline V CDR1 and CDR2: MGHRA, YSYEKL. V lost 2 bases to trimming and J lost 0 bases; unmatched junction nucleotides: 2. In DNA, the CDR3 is TGCGCCAGCAGCCAAAGCGGGGGACCGAACACCGGGGAGCTGTTTTTT. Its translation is CASSQSGGPNTGELFF.

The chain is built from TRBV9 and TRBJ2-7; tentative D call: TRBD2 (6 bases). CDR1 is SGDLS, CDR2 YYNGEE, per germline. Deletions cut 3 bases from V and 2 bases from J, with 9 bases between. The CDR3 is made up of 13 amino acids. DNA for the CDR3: TGTGCCAGCAGCGGGGGGGTAGCCTACGAGCAGTACTTC. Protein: CASSGGVAYEQYF.

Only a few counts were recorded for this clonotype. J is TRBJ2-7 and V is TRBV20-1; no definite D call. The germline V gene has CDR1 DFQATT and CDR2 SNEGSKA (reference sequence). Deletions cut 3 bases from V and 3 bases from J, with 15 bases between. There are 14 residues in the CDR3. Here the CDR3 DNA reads TGCAGTGCTAGCCACGACCTTCACCTCTACGAGCAGTACTTC. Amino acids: CSASHDLHLYEQYF.

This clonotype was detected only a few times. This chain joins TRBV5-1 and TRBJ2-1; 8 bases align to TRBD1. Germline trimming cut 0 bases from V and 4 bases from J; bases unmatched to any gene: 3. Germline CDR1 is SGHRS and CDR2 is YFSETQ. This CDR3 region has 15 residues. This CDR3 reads CASSLGTGIYNEQFF. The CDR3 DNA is TGCGCCAGCAGCTTGGGGACAGGGATTTACAATGAGCAGTTCTTC. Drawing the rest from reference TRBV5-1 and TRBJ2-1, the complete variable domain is KAGVTQTPRYLIKTRGQQVTLSCSPISGHRSVSWYQQTPGQGLQFLFEYFSETQRNKGNFPGRFSGRQFSNSRSEMNVSTLELGDSALYLCASSLGTGIYNEQFFGPGTRLTVL.